In this sample, the clone carrying this T cell receptor beta chain turned up many times. Its cognate antigen is unknown. Time point defined: pre-sensitization, week 0. Treatment in this sample: therapeutic diphenylcyclopropenone sensitization with weekly scalp DPC. This sample is drawn from a study of human T cells and chemical hapten exposure. Findings and caveats of the study: Once DPC sensitization occurred, TCRs above 1 in 1000 frequency showed no change.

Per germline, CDR1 SGHVS and CDR2 FQNEAQ. CDR3 length equals 16 residues. Between the trimmed V and J ends, which lost 5 bases and 5 bases, there was a span of 21 bases. Using its own MiXCR run on the RACE reads, TCRdb lists one record per CDR3 protein. Of about 68,000 distinct CDR3 sequences listed, approximately 11% are singletons. This chain links TRBV7-8 with TRBJ1-1; D is perhaps TRBD1 (6 bases). The input for sequencing was whole blood, taken in connection with sensitization to the hapten diphenylcyclopropenone (DPC). The source is a woman between 45 and 65 years old with alopecia areata. Some clones in this sample may be carry-over from other donors' samples. The CDR3 DNA follows: TGTGCCAGCAGCCCCAGGGCGGGGGGCGCCTCTACTGAAGCTTTCTTT. This gives the protein CASSPRAGGASTEAFF.